These 20 T cell receptor beta chains originate from one sample sequenced in a study of Ad26.COV2.S vaccination and SARS-CoV-2 variants. The sample's treatment: roughly 18 received Ad26.COV2.S at low or high dose, single or two shots; 5 received placebo; per-sample allocation not given. Collection of the samples took place on day 63 after the first injection of vaccine or placebo. The repertoire was sequenced with immunoSEQ multiplex PCR; TCRdb's copy has only in-frame clones and lacks some. The sample carries roughly 500,000 clones, 89% recorded once. This specimen consisted of peripheral blood, obtained in a trial of Ad26.COV2.S vaccine versus placebo. These receptors all stem from a person between 18 and 59 years old who received the Ad26.COV2.S COVID-19 vaccine or a placebo.

The chain recombines TRBV2 with TRBJ2-5, with D hard to call. Per germline, CDR1 SNHLY and CDR2 FYNNEI. Between the trimmed V and J ends, which lost 2 bases and 2 bases, there was a span of 9 bases. The CDR3 length is 14 residues. The CDR3 DNA reads TGTGCCAGCAGTGAAAGGCCAGCACAAGAGACCCAGTACTTC. Its translation: CASSERPAQETQYF.

This clone was detected only a few times. The chain combines TRBV19 with TRBJ1-5; a weak D match, TRBD1 (6 bases). The CDR3 is made up of 18 amino acids. Trimming pared 5 bases from V and 1 base from J, leaving 21 bases between. Germline CDR1 is LNHDA and CDR2 is SQIVND (reference sequence). Written as DNA, the CDR3 is TGTGCCAGTAGTGGGACCCTTCGGGGGGGGCCCAGCAATCAGCCCCAGCATTTT. Encoded protein: CASSGTLRGGPSNQPQHF. Filled out from reference TRBV19 and TRBJ1-5, the complete variable domain reads DGGITQSPKYLFRKEGQNVTLSCEQNLNHDAMYWYRQDPGQGLRLIYYSQIVNDFQKGDIAEGYSVSREKKESFPLTVTSAQKNPTAFYLCASSGTLRGGPSNQPQHFGDGTRLSIL.

The rearrangement links TRBV18 to TRBJ2-5, with 7 positions matching TRBD1. The CDR3 runs 15 residues. Germline V gene lookup returns CDR1 KGHSH and CDR2 LQKENI. The V and J ends lost 7 bases and 7 bases, in that order; junction bases with no gene match: 15. This CDR3 is CASCVYGQALGTQYF. In DNA form, the CDR3 reads TGTGCCAGCTGTGTTTACGGACAGGCTCTGGGGACCCAGTACTTC.

This chain uses TRBV6-2 or TRBV6-3 with TRBJ1-2; no definite D call. The V end lost 2 bases, the J end lost 2 bases, and 18 bases lay between the germline ends. This CDR3 spans 17 amino acids. The germline V gene encodes CDR1 MNHEY and CDR2 SVGEGT. The CDR3 sequence is CASSYERYTGTNYGYTF. The DNA for the CDR3 is TGTGCCAGCAGTTACGAACGTTACACGGGAACCAACTATGGCTACACCTTC.

This clone has just one count. This chain joins TRBV29-1 and TRBJ2-3; weak D call: TRBD1 (5 bases). This CDR3 comprises 16 residues. V was clipped by 3 bases and J by 0 bases, with 16 bases between them. Germline V gene sequence: CDR1 SQVTM, CDR2 ANQGSEA. The chain's CDR3 is CSVDQDSSTSTDTQYF. The CDR3 coding sequence is TGCAGCGTTGACCAAGACAGTTCAACTAGCACAGATACGCAGTATTTT.

The rearrangement links TRBV29-1 to TRBJ2-2; D is ambiguous. The CDR3 sequence is 13 residues long. Germline CDR1 SQVTM, CDR2 ANQGSEA. Trimming pared 4 bases from V and 0 bases from J, leaving 6 bases between. The CDR3 protein is CSVAHTNTGELFF. In nucleotides, the CDR3 is TGCAGCGTTGCCCACACGAACACCGGGGAGCTGTTTTTT.

The V and J genes are TRBV21-1 and TRBJ1-5. TRBV21-1 is a pseudogene locus. This CDR3 is built from 18 residues. The CDR3 loop reads CASSKGRGQRRGNQPQHF. DNA of the CDR3: TGTGCCAGCAGCAAAGGGAGAGGGCAGCGCCGCGGCAATCAGCCCCAGCATTTT.

V usage is TRBV12-3 or TRBV12-4 and J usage is TRBJ1-2; D gene uncertain. Trimming took off 4 bases at V and 6 bases at J, with 9 bases between the two ends. The CDR3 consists of 12 residues. CDR3 protein: CASSSMEDGYTF. The CDR3 DNA follows: TGTGCCAGCAGTTCAATGGAGGATGGCTACACCTTC.

The chain links TRBV6-5 to TRBJ2-2, with D perhaps assigned TRBD1 or TRBD2 (5 bases each). Trimming cost V 2 bases and J 5 bases, with 9 bases left between them. CDR3 size: 14 residues. Germline V CDR1 and CDR2: MNHEY, SVGAGI. CDR3 sequence reads: CASSYRGETGELFF. The CDR3, as DNA: TGTGCCAGCAGTTACCGAGGGGAGACCGGGGAGCTGTTTTTT.

The sample holds one count of this clone. The CDR3 DNA is TGTGCCAGCAGTTCATACAGATTCTACGAGCAGTACGTC. Translated: CASSSYRFYEQYV. The gene calls are TRBV28 and TRBJ2-7; D call uncertain. CDR3 length: 13 amino acids. The V and J ends lost 4 bases and 3 bases respectively, with 10 bases between them. Germline CDR1 MDHEN, CDR2 SYDVKM.

This clone is a singleton in its sample. This chain joins TRBV23-1 and TRBJ1-2; 7 bases match TRBD1. TRBV23-1 is sorted into the ORF group, with uncertain function. With V trimmed by 4 bases and J by 8 bases, 10 bases remained unmatched. The CDR3 runs to 14 residues. CDR3 sequence reads: CASSLQPAGGGYTF. CDR3 nucleotide sequence: TGCGCCAGCAGTCTACAACCTGCAGGGGGGGGCTACACCTTC.

V gene TRBV19 combines with J gene TRBJ2-2, with D perhaps matching TRBD2 (6 bases). The CDR3 is 17 amino acids. Trimming cost V 6 bases and J 0 bases, with 17 bases left between them. Germline V gives CDR1 LNHDA, CDR2 SQIVND (reference sequence). As DNA, the CDR3 is TGTGCCAGTAGGTCTCACGGCGGGGCGACGAACACCGGGGAGCTGTTTTTT. Its protein is CASRSHGGATNTGELFF.

As DNA, the CDR3 is TGTGCCACCAGCAGAGAACAGGCCTTTAATGAAAAACTGTTTTTT. Translation gives CATSREQAFNEKLFF. This rearrangement joins TRBV15 to TRBJ1-4, with D possibly matching TRBD1 (5 bases). Trimming took off 0 bases at V and 4 bases at J, with 9 bases between the two ends. CDR3 size: 15 residues. Germline CDR1 LNHNV, CDR2 YYDKDF (reference sequence).

J is TRBJ1-2 and V is TRBV14; D not certain. The germline gives CDR1 SGHDN, CDR2 FVKESK. Trimming shortened V by 0 bases and J by 6 bases, and 8 bases separated the two germline ends. The CDR3 totals 13 residues. In nucleotides, the CDR3 is TGTGCCAGCAGCCAAGATTTAAGGGATGGCTACACCTTC. It encodes CASSQDLRDGYTF.

This chain connects TRBV15 to TRBJ2-2, with D uncertain. CDR3 length: 16 residues. Trimming left V 0 bases short and J 0 bases short, with 8 bases between. Germline V gene sequence: CDR1 LNHNV, CDR2 YYDKDF (reference sequence). The CDR3 DNA sequence: TGTGCCACCAGCAGAGATGGGTTCGCGAACACCGGGGAGCTGTTTTTT. This sequence encodes CATSRDGFANTGELFF. The whole variable domain, filled in from reference TRBV15 and TRBJ2-2, reads DAMVIQNPRYQVTQFGKPVTLSCSQTLNHNVMYWYQQKSSQAPKLLFHYYDKDFNNEADTPDNFQSRRPNTSFCFLDIRSPGLGDTAMYLCATSRDGFANTGELFFGEGSRLTVL.

The genes are TRBV30 and TRBJ1-6; no reliable D call. V lost 2 bases to trimming and J lost 10 bases, with 9 bases between them. CDR1 GTSNPN and CDR2 SVGIG come from the germline V gene (reference sequence). This CDR3 has 12 residues. CDR3 loop: CAWSQEGSPLHF. The CDR3 nucleotides read TGTGCCTGGAGTCAAGAAGGATCACCCCTCCACTTT.

V gene TRBV6-5 combines with J gene TRBJ1-1; D is undetermined. Trimming removed 5 bases from V and 5 bases from J, with 12 bases in between. From germline, CDR1 is MNHEY and CDR2 SVGAGI. The CDR3 runs to 13 residues. CDR3 amino acids: CASSHLRATEAFF. The CDR3 region has the DNA TGTGCCAGCAGTCATTTACGGGCAACTGAAGCTTTCTTT.

J is TRBJ1-4 and V is TRBV11-2, with a weak D call TRBD1 (5 bases). V lost 2 bases and J 0 bases, leaving 16 bases between the germline ends. From germline, CDR1 is SGHAT and CDR2 FQNNGV. The CDR3 contains 18 residues. The CDR3 sequence is CASSLYYRGFSTNEKLFF. CDR3 bases: TGTGCCAGCAGCTTATACTACCGGGGGTTTTCAACTAATGAAAAACTGTTTTTT.

Regarding this clone: This specimen includes other DNA sequences encoding the same CDR3. This sequence joins TRBV9 and TRBJ1-5; TRBD1 might be the D (5 bases). Germline V gene lookup returns CDR1 SGDLS and CDR2 YYNGEE. CDR3 size: 14 residues. Deletions cut 0 bases from V and 5 bases from J, with 9 bases between. The CDR3 nucleotides read TGTGCCAGCAGCGTAGGTGGGGGGTATCAGCCCCAGCATTTT. The encoded protein is CASSVGGGYQPQHF.

The chain carries TRBV19 and TRBJ2-1; TRBD1 is a possible D gene (6 bases). Germline V gene sequence: CDR1 LNHDA, CDR2 SQIVND (reference sequence). The CDR3 is 15 amino acids. The V and J ends lost 5 bases and 0 bases respectively, with 11 bases between them. The CDR3 DNA reads TGTGCCAGTAGTCAGGGGACGAGCTCCTACAATGAGCAGTTCTTC. This encodes CASSQGTSSYNEQFF.